A single sample gave rise to the 32 T cell receptor beta chains below, sequenced in a study of T cells in localized non-small cell lung cancer. TCRdb's copy holds only in-frame clones and misses some; the assay was immunoSEQ multiplex PCR. The sample contains a few thousand clones, around 27% of which appear only once. Sequencing was performed on normal lung tissue next to the tumor, taken before any cancer treatment. The receptors stem from an older male donor with stage II lung adenocarcinoma.

V is TRBV14 and J is TRBJ1-2; D is possibly TRBD1 (5 bases). From germline, CDR1 is SGHDN and CDR2 FVKESK. The CDR3 spans 13 residues. V lost 4 bases to trimming and J lost 5 bases, with 11 bases between them. The CDR3 here is CASSPGLNYGYTF. The CDR3 DNA follows: TGTGCCAGCAGCCCGGGACTGAATTATGGCTACACCTTC.

This rearrangement joins TRBV9 to TRBJ2-2; TRBD1 aligns across 8 bases. Per germline, CDR1 SGDLS and CDR2 YYNGEE. The trim removed 7 bases at V and 7 bases at J, leaving 6 bases unmatched. The CDR3 consists of 13 residues. CDR3 sequence: CASGRTGFGELFF. The CDR3, as DNA: TGTGCCAGCGGCCGGACAGGGTTCGGGGAGCTGTTTTTT. Full variable domain (remainder filled in from reference TRBV9 and TRBJ2-2): DSGVTQTPKHLITATGQRVTLRCSPRSGDLSVYWYQQSLDQGLQFLIQYYNGEERAKGNILERFSAQQFPDLHSELNLSSLELGDSALYFCASGRTGFGELFFGEGSRLTVL.

This clone is medium-sized in the sample. This chain uses TRBV9 with TRBJ2-7; D possibly uses TRBD1 or TRBD2 (7 bases each). Between the trimmed V and J ends, which lost 5 bases and 4 bases, there was a span of 19 bases. The CDR3 has 15 amino acids. Germline lookup yields CDR1 SGDLS and CDR2 YYNGEE. The CDR3 loop reads CASSPEGASGYEQYF. DNA for the CDR3: TGTGCCAGCAGTCCCGAGGGGGCTAGCGGTTACGAGCAGTACTTC. The whole variable domain, filled in from reference TRBV9 and TRBJ2-7, reads DSGVTQTPKHLITATGQRVTLRCSPRSGDLSVYWYQQSLDQGLQFLIQYYNGEERAKGNILERFSAQQFPDLHSELNLSSLELGDSALYFCASSPEGASGYEQYFGPGTRLTVT.

The chain joins TRBV18 to TRBJ1-1; 8 bases fit TRBD1. In germline, CDR1 is KGHSH, CDR2 LQKENI. The CDR3 totals 14 residues. The ends lost 3 bases at V and 5 bases at J; junction bases unmatched: 5. CDR3 sequence (DNA): TGTGCCAGCTCACCTGGACAGGGAAGGACTGAAGCTTTCTTT. Amino acids: CASSPGQGRTEAFF.

This clone counts as medium-sized (0.01 to 0.1%). Germline and junction disagree at one end, which may indicate a read error. V usage is TRBV11-3 and J usage is TRBJ2-3, with a weak D call TRBD2 (5 bases). Germline lookup yields CDR1 SGHNT and CDR2 YENEEA. CDR3 length: 14 residues. The CDR3 DNA reads TGTGCTAGCAGCTTAGTCGGGGGCACAGATACGCAGTATTTT. Its translation is CASSLVGGTDTQYF.

A few counts support this clone. The J gene is TRBJ2-5, the V gene TRBV19, with D perhaps TRBD1 (5 bases). V was shortened by 5 bases and J by 4 bases, with 11 bases between the two germline ends. Germline values: CDR1 LNHDA, CDR2 SQIVND (reference sequence). CDR3 size: 13 residues. CDR3 protein: CASSVTVVETQYF. The CDR3 DNA follows: TGTGCCAGTAGTGTGACAGTTGTAGAGACCCAGTACTTC.

The chain carries TRBV30 and TRBJ2-7; tentatively, D is TRBD1 or TRBD2 (6 bases each). With 3 bases removed from V and 5 bases from J, the gap between germline ends came to 17 bases. CDR3 length: 14 amino acids. The germline V gene encodes CDR1 GTSNPN and CDR2 SVGIG (reference sequence). The chain's CDR3 is CAWSAGQGFHEQYF. The CDR3, as DNA: TGTGCCTGGAGCGCGGGGCAGGGGTTCCACGAGCAGTACTTC.

The chain couples TRBV10-2 to TRBJ2-7, with 11 positions matching TRBD1. The CDR3 is made up of 15 amino acids. The trim removed 3 bases at V and 7 bases at J, leaving 8 bases unmatched. CDR1 is WSHSY and CDR2 is SAAADI in the germline V gene. Here the CDR3 DNA reads TGCGCCAGCAGTGAACTTGGACAGGGGGCGCAAGAGCAGTACTTC. It specifies CASSELGQGAQEQYF.

The V and J genes are TRBV11-3 and TRBJ1-3; D gene ambiguous. The V end was cut by 7 bases, the J end by 0 bases, with 10 bases between. The CDR3 extends over 14 amino acids. The germline CDR1 and CDR2 sequences are SGHNT and YENEEA. The DNA for the CDR3 is TGTGCCAGCAAATCAGGCCACTCTGGAAACACCATATATTTT. This codes for CASKSGHSGNTIYF. Full variable domain (missing parts from reference TRBV11-3 and TRBJ1-3): EAGVVQSPRYKIIEKKQPVAFWCNPISGHNTLYWYLQNLGQGPELLIRYENEEAVDDSQLPKDRFSAERLKGVDSTLKIQPAELGDSAVYLCASKSGHSGNTIYFGEGSWLTVV.

V and J are TRBV18 and TRBJ2-2; D not certain. Germline V gene data show CDR1 as KGHSH and CDR2 as LQKENI. The V gene lost 1 base and the J gene lost 1 base, with 7 bases spanning the gap. The CDR3 length is 15 residues. The CDR3 is CASSPQPENTGELFF. The CDR3 nucleotides are TGTGCCAGCTCACCACAACCAGAGAACACCGGGGAGCTGTTTTTT. Full variable domain (missing parts from reference TRBV18 and TRBJ2-2): NAGVMQNPRHLVRRRGQEARLRCSPMKGHSHVYWYRQLPEEGLKFMVYLQKENIIDESGMPKERFSAEFPKEGPSILRIQQVVRGDSAAYFCASSPQPENTGELFFGEGSRLTVL.

By frequency in the sample, this clone is medium-sized. The chain links TRBV6-7 to TRBJ1-2; D uncertain. TRBV6-7 belongs to the ORF category, with a function that is uncertain. Trimming removed 4 bases from V and 2 bases from J, with 2 bases in between. This CDR3 region has 11 residues. CDR3 loop: CASSLNYGYTF. The DNA of the CDR3 is TGTGCCAGCAGTTTGAACTATGGCTACACCTTC.

By share, this clone ranks as medium-sized (0.01 to 0.1%). The chain has TRBV6-8 and TRBJ1-2, with D perhaps TRBD1 (5 bases). There are 17 residues in the CDR3. Germline V gene lookup returns CDR1 MNHGY and CDR2 SAAAGT. V was shortened by 6 bases and J by 4 bases, with 24 bases between the two germline ends. CDR3 DNA sequence: TGTGCCAGCAGCCTTACCTTTGTTGGGACTACTGTCTATGGCTACACCTTC. Translating gives CASSLTFVGTTVYGYTF.

The chain carries TRBV11-3 and TRBJ1-4; the D is unclear. Trimming cost V 5 bases and J 8 bases, with 15 bases left between them. The germline V gene encodes CDR1 SGHNT and CDR2 YENEEA. CDR3 length: 14 amino acids. CDR3 nucleotides: TGTGCCAGCAGCCCACGGACCGACTACGAAAAACTGTTTTTT. Translation: CASSPRTDYEKLFF. Full variable domain (remainder filled in from reference TRBV11-3 and TRBJ1-4): EAGVVQSPRYKIIEKKQPVAFWCNPISGHNTLYWYLQNLGQGPELLIRYENEEAVDDSQLPKDRFSAERLKGVDSTLKIQPAELGDSAVYLCASSPRTDYEKLFFGSGTQLSVL.

In its sample, this clone is medium-sized. The chain has TRBV6-8 and TRBJ2-5; 12 nucleotides agree with TRBD2. Germline-derived CDR1 and CDR2 are MNHGY and SAAAGT. The CDR3 is made up of 13 amino acids. V lost 8 bases to trimming and J lost 5 bases; unmatched junction nucleotides: 3. The chain's CDR3 is CASRTSGTETQYF. DNA of the CDR3: TGTGCCAGCCGGACTAGCGGGACGGAGACCCAGTACTTC.

J is TRBJ2-3 and V is TRBV6-8, with D unresolved. The CDR3 runs to 15 residues. Trimming removed 7 bases at V and 2 bases at J, with 16 bases between. The germline V gene has CDR1 MNHGY and CDR2 SAAAGT. The CDR3 DNA is TGTGCCAGCAACATTCCTCCCGACCTCACAGATACGCAGTATTTT. Amino acid sequence: CASNIPPDLTDTQYF.

This clone was seen a handful of times. V usage is TRBV6-8 and J usage is TRBJ1-3; a weak D match, TRBD1 (6 bases). The CDR3 runs 14 residues. From germline, CDR1 is MNHGY and CDR2 SAAAGT. Trimming removed 6 bases from V and 2 bases from J, with 11 bases in between. CDR3 nucleotides: TGTGCCAGCAGGTACAGGGAGGCTGGAAACACCATATATTTT. Translated: CASRYREAGNTIYF.

This clone was detected only a few times. The chain links TRBV9 to TRBJ1-5; D call uncertain. V lost 5 bases and J 0 bases, leaving 12 bases between the germline ends. Germline V gives CDR1 SGDLS, CDR2 YYNGEE. The length of the CDR3 is 15 residues. CDR3 nucleotides: TGTGCCAGCAGTGATCGGAGAGTTAGCAATCAGCCCCAGCATTTT. It specifies CASSDRRVSNQPQHF.

V is TRBV14 and J is TRBJ1-6; D is perhaps TRBD1 (6 bases). From germline, CDR1 is SGHDN and CDR2 FVKESK. The CDR3 extends over 14 amino acids. V lost 1 base and J 10 bases, leaving 11 bases between the germline ends. The CDR3 region has the DNA TGTGCCAGCAGCCAAGTAGGGGGATCCTCACCCCTCCACTTT. It codes for CASSQVGGSSPLHF.

This clone has a handful of counts. This chain uses TRBV6-8 with TRBJ2-1, with D possibly TRBD1 on 6 matching bases. V gave up 6 bases and J gave up 12 bases, with 18 bases separating them. Germline V CDR1 and CDR2: MNHGY, SAAAGT. The CDR3 length is 13 residues. The DNA for the CDR3 is TGTGCCAGCAGACCCTCACCACAGGGACGGCAGTTCTTC. Translating gives CASRPSPQGRQFF.

By its share, this clone is medium-sized. The V and J genes are TRBV6-8 and TRBJ1-2; D is unresolved. Trimming removed 2 bases from V and 0 bases from J, with 1 base in between. Looked up from germline, CDR1 is MNHGY and CDR2 is SAAAGT. The CDR3 sequence is 12 residues long. The CDR3 reads CASSYANYGYTF. In nucleotides, the CDR3 is TGTGCCAGCAGTTACGCTAACTATGGCTACACCTTC.

This clone was picked up a small number of times. The chain employs TRBV4-1 and TRBJ2-3; either TRBD1 or TRBD2 may fit D (5 bases each). In germline, CDR1 is MGHRA, CDR2 YSYEKL. The CDR3 contains 12 residues. Trimming left V 7 bases short and J 8 bases short, with 13 bases between. CDR3 coding DNA: TGCGCCAGCAACCTCGAGGGGAGTACGCAGTATTTT. It codes for CASNLEGSTQYF.

By share, this clone ranks as medium-sized (0.01 to 0.1%). The rearrangement links TRBV15 to TRBJ1-1; the match to TRBD1 covers 7 bases. The CDR3 has 14 amino acids. Germline trimming cut 6 bases from V and 4 bases from J; bases unmatched to any gene: 8. Germline V CDR1 and CDR2: LNHNV, YYDKDF (reference sequence). The CDR3: CATSSQGYGTEAFF. The CDR3 DNA reads TGTGCCACCAGTTCACAGGGGTACGGCACTGAAGCTTTCTTT.

This sequence joins TRBV30 and TRBJ1-2; 12 bases align to TRBD1. The V segment lost 2 bases and the J segment 4 bases; nucleotides outside the gene matches: 11. From germline, CDR1 is GTSNPN and CDR2 SVGIG (reference sequence). The CDR3 runs 17 residues. CDR3 loop: CAWSPRDRGRYSYGYTF. CDR3 DNA: TGTGCCTGGAGTCCCCGGGACAGGGGGCGTTATAGCTATGGCTACACCTTC.

V and J are TRBV6-8 and TRBJ2-3; TRBD2 agrees at 13 bases. The J segment lost 8 bases and the V segment lost 0 bases, leaving 11 bases of the junction unmatched. The germline V gene encodes CDR1 MNHGY and CDR2 SAAAGT. The CDR3 runs 18 residues. The CDR3 loop reads CASSYSGTSGAARGTQYF. CDR3 DNA: TGTGCCAGCAGTTACTCCGGGACTAGCGGGGCCGCGAGGGGTACGCAGTATTTT.

The chain recombines TRBV11-3 with TRBJ1-2, with TRBD1 as a possible D gene (6 bases). With 6 bases removed from V and 7 bases from J, the gap between germline ends came to 18 bases. CDR3 length equals 14 residues. Germline CDR1 is SGHNT and CDR2 is YENEEA. Here the CDR3 reads CASSEAQQGPGYTF. CDR3 nucleotides: TGTGCCAGCAGTGAAGCGCAACAGGGTCCTGGCTACACCTTC.

The CDR3 reads CASSFSSRAANEQFF. CDR3 in DNA: TGTGCCAGCAGTTTTTCTAGCAGGGCGGCCAATGAGCAGTTCTTC. The V gene is TRBV6-8, the J gene TRBJ2-1; the D call may be TRBD1 or TRBD2 (5 bases each). This CDR3 has 15 residues. Trimming cost V 4 bases and J 6 bases, with 16 bases left between them. Germline values: CDR1 MNHGY, CDR2 SAAAGT.

This clone was seen a handful of times. The chain links TRBV18 to TRBJ1-6; possible D gene TRBD1, 5 bases. V was clipped by 6 bases and J by 9 bases, with 12 bases between them. The germline V gene encodes CDR1 KGHSH and CDR2 LQKENI. This CDR3 is 13 amino acids long. The CDR3 nucleotides read TGTGCCAGCTCCTCGATGGGGGGTTCACCCCTCCACTTT. This gives the protein CASSSMGGSPLHF.

Only a few counts were recorded for this clone. The V gene is TRBV28, the J gene TRBJ1-3; possible D gene TRBD1, 6 bases. CDR1 is MDHEN, CDR2 SYDVKM, per germline. This CDR3 contains 14 residues. V was cut by 8 bases and J by 0 bases, with 11 bases left in between. The CDR3 region is CASVGTPSGNTIYF. CDR3 coding DNA: TGTGCCAGCGTGGGGACACCCTCTGGAAACACCATATATTTT.

This clone was seen more than once but under ten times. J is TRBJ2-6 and V is TRBV9; D gene ambiguous. CDR1 is SGDLS and CDR2 is YYNGEE in the germline V gene. V lost 6 bases, J lost 1 base, and 8 bases lay in between. The CDR3 runs 14 residues. The CDR3: CASNVASGANVLTF. The DNA of the CDR3 is TGTGCCAGCAACGTGGCTTCTGGGGCCAACGTCCTGACTTTC.

There are a few counts of this clone. This rearrangement joins TRBV28 to TRBJ1-1, with D uncertain. Trimming removed 7 bases from V and 5 bases from J, with 11 bases in between. CDR1 MDHEN and CDR2 SYDVKM come from the germline V gene. The CDR3 runs 12 residues. In DNA, the CDR3 is TGTGCCAGCACCCTTCGGGGAACTGAAGCTTTCTTT. This sequence encodes CASTLRGTEAFF.

The chain employs TRBV29-1 and TRBJ2-5; 11 bases match TRBD2. Germline V gene data show CDR1 as SQVTM and CDR2 as ANQGSEA. This CDR3 contains 13 residues. V trimming: 6 bases; J trimming: 4 bases; junction bases outside the gene matches: 4. The CDR3 bases are TGCAGCGTCGACGGACTAGCGGGAGAGACCCAGTACTTC. It translates to CSVDGLAGETQYF.

This clone occurred a few times. V usage is TRBV19 and J usage is TRBJ1-6; no firm D call. V was clipped by 6 bases and J by 4 bases, with 7 bases between them. The length of the CDR3 is 13 residues. Germline CDR1 and CDR2: LNHDA and SQIVND (reference sequence). CDR3 nucleotides: TGTGCCAGTAGGAACGGTTATAATTCACCCCTCCACTTT. Protein product: CASRNGYNSPLHF.